What follows are 4 T cell receptor beta chains derived from one specimen sequenced in a study of T cell repertoires in cytomegalovirus infection. TCRdb re-called the reads with MiXCR, one entry per CDR3 protein. The profile covers about 320,000 distinct CDR3 sequences, with over 7.5% appearing a single time and about 3.9% taken by the ten largest. The sequenced sample consisted of PBMCs. The receptors were gathered from a human donor in good health (CMV status not recorded). Some clones in this sample may be carry-over from other donors' samples.

This chain joins TRBV27 and TRBJ1-5, with TRBD1 matching over 7 bases. The CDR3 totals 15 residues. Unmatched junction bases numbered 8, after V lost 3 bases and J lost 6 bases. Germline CDR1 is MNHEY and CDR2 is SMNVEV (reference sequence). Written as DNA, the CDR3 is TGTGCCAGCAGTTTTCTCAGGGGGGGGAGTCAGCCCCAGCATTTT. Its protein is CASSFLRGGSQPQHF.

This clonotype was found many times. The genes are TRBV7-9 and TRBJ2-7; D is unclear. Germline CDR1 is SEHNR and CDR2 is FQNEAQ (reference sequence). This CDR3 has 13 amino acids. V was shortened by 6 bases and J by 6 bases, with 15 bases between the two germline ends. The CDR3: CASRGSSKIEQYF. The CDR3 region has the DNA TGTGCCAGCAGAGGCTCCTCCAAGATCGAGCAGTACTTC.

CDR3 nucleotides: TGTGCCAGCAGCTGGGAGAGTAGCGGGAGAAGAGGCGGGGAGCTGTTTTTT. Its translation: CASSWESSGRRGGELFF. V usage is TRBV5-4 and J usage is TRBJ2-2; 9 positions agree with TRBD2. Germline V gene lookup returns CDR1 SGHNT and CDR2 YYREEE (reference sequence). CDR3 size: 17 residues. J was trimmed by 7 bases and V by 3 bases; bases with no gene match: 13.

The chain employs TRBV12-3 or TRBV12-4 and TRBJ2-1; D is uncertain. The CDR3 has 17 residues. The ends were cut back, 1 base at V and 5 bases at J, with 18 bases in the middle. CDR3 in DNA: TGTGCCAGCAGTTTAGGGTCGCGGACGCCACCCCACAATGAGCAGTTCTTC. Translating it yields CASSLGSRTPPHNEQFF.